This entry concerns a single TCR beta chain. Its antigen remains undetermined. One base away there is no much larger clone; base qualities are not given. This sample was included in a study of blood T cell repertoires in COVID-19 (dated by TCRdb to about 2020). Looking at the study overall: The collaborator samples originated in the United States, Italy and Spain and spanned the acute and convalescent phases of COVID-19. The samples were drawn from two sources: the first 160 participants of the ongoing ImmuneRACE study, and 950 to 1,500 subjects contributed by 6 global collaborators. The prospective study material was composed of cDNA or gDNA derived from T cells, B-cell-depleted T cells, or PBMCs. The dataset comprised deeply sampled blood TCRbeta repertoires from subjects exposed to, actively infected with, or recovered from COVID-19. Where available, HLA class I and class II types were obtained from metadata supplied by the sample provider rather than from assay-based typing. Sample metadata almost always included a de-identified subject ID, COVID-19 status, age in years and sex. The repertoires were released in a freely available public database intended as a resource for research on the immune response to SARS-CoV-2. General study outcomes and caveats: The amount of clinical and demographic metadata varied by source and participant and was provided uncurated.

The junction shows trimming of 6 bases on V and 0 bases on J, plus 20 bases between the germline ends. As encoded in the germline V gene, CDR1 is MDHEN while CDR2 is SYDVKM. Spanning cysteine to phenylalanine, the CDR3 consists of 18 amino acids. Only the CDR3 region is kept as DNA, spanning 54 bases read in frame from base 1. Whole blood was collected in K2EDTA tubes by collaborating institutions according to the institutions' own protocols. Collaborator samples were shipped for TCRbeta analysis as frozen whole blood, isolated PBMCs, or DNA extracted from either sample type. The immunoSEQ Assay, a bias-controlled multiplex PCR, was used to amplify TCRbeta CDR3 regions from genomic DNA. In the original analysis: The number of nucleated cells in each sample was estimated from the amplification of reference gene primers within the assay. To quantify the absolute abundance of each unique TCRbeta CDR3 rearrangement, sequence reads were collapsed and filtered. Productive Simpson clonality was computed per sample as the square root of Simpson's diversity index over productive rearrangements. This is the immuneACCESS table as TCRdb keeps it, with only in-frame sequences that have V and J called. A part of the clones is gone; compared with another copy, unresolved V genes explain less than half, and the rest is unexplained. That table is the source of V, J and clone size, and D and trimming were worked out from the DNA. The sample table shows about 44,000 clones, and roughly nine tenths are seen once. Around 15% of the sample is held by the ten biggest clonotypes.

Input material: peripheral blood. The chain was built from TRBV28 and TRBJ1-4; the D gene lacks a confident call. The receptor comes from a man between 65 and 80 years old with active COVID-19. The CDR3 region: CASSGQVSGRATNEKLFF. In nucleotide form, the sequence is TGTGCCAGCAGCGGTCAGGTGTCTGGGAGGGCAACTAATGAAAAACTGTTTTTT.